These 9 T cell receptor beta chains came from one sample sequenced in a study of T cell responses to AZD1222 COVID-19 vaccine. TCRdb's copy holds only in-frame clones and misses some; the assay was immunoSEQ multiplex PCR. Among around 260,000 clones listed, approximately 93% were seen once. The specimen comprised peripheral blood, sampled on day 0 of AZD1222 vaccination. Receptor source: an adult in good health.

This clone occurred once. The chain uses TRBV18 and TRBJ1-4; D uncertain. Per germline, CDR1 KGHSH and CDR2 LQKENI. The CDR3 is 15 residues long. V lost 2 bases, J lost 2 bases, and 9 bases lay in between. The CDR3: CASSPTGSTNEKLFF. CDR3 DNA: TGTGCCAGCTCACCAACGGGGTCTACTAATGAAAAACTGTTTTTT.

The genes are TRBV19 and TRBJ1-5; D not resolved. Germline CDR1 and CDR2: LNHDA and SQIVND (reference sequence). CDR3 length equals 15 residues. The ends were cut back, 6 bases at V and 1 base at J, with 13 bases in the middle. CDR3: CASRLEVPSNQPQHF. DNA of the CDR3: TGTGCCAGTAGACTAGAGGTTCCAAGCAATCAGCCCCAGCATTTT.

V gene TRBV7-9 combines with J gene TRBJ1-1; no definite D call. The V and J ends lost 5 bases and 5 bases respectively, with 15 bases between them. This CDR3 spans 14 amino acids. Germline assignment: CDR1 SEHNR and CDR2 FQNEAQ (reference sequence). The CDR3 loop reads CASSKPPIGTEAFF. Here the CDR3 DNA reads TGTGCCAGCAGCAAACCGCCTATAGGGACTGAAGCTTTCTTT.

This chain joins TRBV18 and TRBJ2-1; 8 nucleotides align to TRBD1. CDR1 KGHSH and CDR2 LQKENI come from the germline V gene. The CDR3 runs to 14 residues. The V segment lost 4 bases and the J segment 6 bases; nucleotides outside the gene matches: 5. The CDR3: CASSLPTGANEQFF. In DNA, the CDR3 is TGTGCCAGCTCACTCCCGACAGGGGCCAATGAGCAGTTCTTC.

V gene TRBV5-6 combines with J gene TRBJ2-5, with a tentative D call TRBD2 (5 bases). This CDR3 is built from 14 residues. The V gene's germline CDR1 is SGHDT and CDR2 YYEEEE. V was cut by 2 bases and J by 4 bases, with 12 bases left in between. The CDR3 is CASSLGYRGETQYF. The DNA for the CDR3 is TGTGCCAGCAGCTTAGGCTACCGGGGAGAGACCCAGTACTTC.

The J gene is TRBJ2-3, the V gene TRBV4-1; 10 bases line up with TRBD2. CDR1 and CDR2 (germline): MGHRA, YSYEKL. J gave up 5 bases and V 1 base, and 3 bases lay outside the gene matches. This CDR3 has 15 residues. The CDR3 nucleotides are TGCGCCAGCAGCCAAGTGAGCGGGGGGGGAGATACGCAGTATTTT. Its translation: CASSQVSGGGDTQYF.

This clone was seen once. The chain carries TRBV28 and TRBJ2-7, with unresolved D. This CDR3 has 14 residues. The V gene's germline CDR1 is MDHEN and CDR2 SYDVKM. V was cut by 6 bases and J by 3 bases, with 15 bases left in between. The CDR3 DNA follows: TGTGCCAGCAGCCTAGACGTCCGCCTCTACGAGCAGTACTTC. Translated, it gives CASSLDVRLYEQYF.

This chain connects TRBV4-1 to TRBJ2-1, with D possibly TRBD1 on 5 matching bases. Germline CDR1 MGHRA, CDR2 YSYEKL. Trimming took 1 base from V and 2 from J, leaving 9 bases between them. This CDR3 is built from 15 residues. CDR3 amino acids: CASSQGQGTYNEQFF. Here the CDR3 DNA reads TGCGCCAGCAGCCAAGGTCAGGGAACCTACAATGAGCAGTTCTTC.

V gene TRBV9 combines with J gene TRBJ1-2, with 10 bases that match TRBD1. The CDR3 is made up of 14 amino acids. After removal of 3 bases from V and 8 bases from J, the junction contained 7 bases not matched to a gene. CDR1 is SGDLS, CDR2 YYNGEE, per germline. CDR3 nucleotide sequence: TGTGCCAGCAGCGCCGAATCGGGACAGGGGGGCTACACCTTC. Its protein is CASSAESGQGGYTF.